This passage covers 4 T cell receptor beta chains from one sample sequenced in a study of cytomegalovirus exposure and HLA in healthy donors. PCR was performed using 60 Vbeta and 13 Jbeta primers. This table comes from immunoSEQ multiplex PCR, and its TCRdb copy is limited to in-frame clones, with some not included. This repertoire includes about 130,000 clones. Sequenced sample: PBMCs. The receptor set was obtained from a man aged 25-45 years in good health and CMV-seronegative.

The J gene is TRBJ1-6, the V gene TRBV2; the match to TRBD1 covers 10 bases. The trim removed 5 bases at V and 7 bases at J, leaving 5 bases unmatched. CDR3 size: 15 residues. Germline lookup yields CDR1 SNHLY and CDR2 FYNNEI. The CDR3 loop reads CASSKPGQGNSPLHF. The CDR3 nucleotides read TGTGCCAGCAGTAAGCCGGGACAGGGGAATTCACCCCTCCACTTT.

The chain uses TRBV6-6 and TRBJ2-1; TRBD2 matches at 16 bases. There are 16 residues in the CDR3. Germline V gene data show CDR1 as MNHNY and CDR2 as SVGAGI (reference sequence). V was pared by 4 bases and J by 8 bases, with 5 bases of the junction left unmatched. This chain's CDR3 is CASSLGLAGGRDEQFF. The DNA for the CDR3 is TGTGCCAGCAGTTTGGGACTAGCGGGAGGGAGGGATGAGCAGTTCTTC.

The DNA for the CDR3 is TGTGCCAGCAGTTTGGAGGATTACAATGAGCAGTTCTTC. This translates into CASSLEDYNEQFF. The chain recombines TRBV2 with TRBJ2-1, with D maybe TRBD2 (5 bases). The V end lost 5 bases, the J end lost 4 bases, and 9 bases lay between the germline ends. Germline CDR1 is SNHLY and CDR2 is FYNNEI. This CDR3 contains 13 residues.

The rearrangement joins TRBV27 to TRBJ1-2, with D possibly TRBD1 on 6 matching bases. V lost 5 bases and J lost 5, with 9 bases in between. This CDR3 comprises 12 residues. Germline assignment: CDR1 MNHEY and CDR2 SMNVEV (reference sequence). The CDR3 nucleotides read TGTGCCAGCAGTGAGGACAGATATGGCTACACCTTC. Its protein product is CASSEDRYGYTF.